The 14 T cell receptor beta chains below all came from one sample that was sequenced in a study of blood T cell repertoires in COVID-19 (dated by TCRdb to about 2020). The library was prepared using the immunoSEQ multiplex PCR assay. The clones in this table, taken by TCRdb from immuneACCESS, are in-frame only. Not every clone is retained; where verified, under half of the shortfall comes from an unresolved V gene, and the cause of the rest is unknown. Counted in this sample were approximately 56,000 clones; around 85% of them appeared once. Of the sample, approximately 26% falls within the top ten clones. Sequencing was performed on peripheral blood. The receptor source for this set is a woman aged 80 or older with COVID-19, enrolled during active disease.

The genes are TRBV5-1 and TRBJ1-1; 8 nucleotides agree with TRBD1. Germline CDR1 SGHRS, CDR2 YFSETQ. The CDR3 consists of 15 residues. V shed 3 bases, J shed 4 bases, and the junction held 8 bases outside the gene matches. The CDR3 spells CASSWGTGETTEAFF. The CDR3 DNA reads as TGCGCCAGCAGCTGGGGGACAGGCGAGACCACTGAAGCTTTCTTT.

The chain carries TRBV5-4 and TRBJ1-2; the D is unclear. The CDR3 loop spans 12 amino acids. V was trimmed by 0 bases and J by 8 bases, leaving 8 bases between them. Germline CDR1 and CDR2: SGHNT and YYREEE (reference sequence). The CDR3 sequence is CASSLGSGGYTF. The CDR3 DNA is TGTGCCAGCAGCTTGGGATCAGGAGGCTACACCTTC.

The genes are TRBV3-1 (or the pseudogene TRBV3-2) and TRBJ2-1; 9 positions match TRBD2. V shed 0 bases and J 7 bases; nucleotides not matched to a gene: 7. CDR3 length: 16 amino acids. The germline V gene has CDR1 LGHDT and CDR2 YNNKEL (reference sequence). The CDR3 region is CASSQDVAGGRNEQFF. CDR3 coding DNA: TGTGCCAGCAGCCAAGATGTTGCGGGAGGGCGGAATGAGCAGTTCTTC.

The chain couples TRBV29-1 to TRBJ2-1, with TRBD2 matching over 15 bases. Germline V gives CDR1 SQVTM, CDR2 ANQGSEA. The trim removed 6 bases at V and 3 bases at J, leaving 15 bases unmatched. CDR3 length equals 19 residues. The CDR3 protein is CSVAGLAGGGLSGYNEQFF. As DNA, the CDR3 is TGCAGCGTGGCGGGACTAGCGGGAGGTGGTTTGTCGGGCTACAATGAGCAGTTCTTC.

This chain joins TRBV15 and TRBJ1-2; TRBD1 might be the D (5 bases). This CDR3 has 13 amino acids. Germline lookup yields CDR1 LNHNV and CDR2 YYDKDF (reference sequence). Deletions cut 4 bases from V and 8 bases from J, with 14 bases between. The CDR3 loop reads CATSKSGVGGYTF. CDR3 sequence (DNA): TGTGCCACCAGCAAATCGGGGGTTGGAGGCTACACCTTC.

The chain combines TRBV30 with TRBJ1-1; the match to TRBD1 covers 7 bases. V was pared by 4 bases and J by 7 bases, with 12 bases of the junction left unmatched. The CDR3 covers 14 residues. The germline V gene has CDR1 GTSNPN and CDR2 SVGIG (reference sequence). The CDR3 here is CAWKFTAGGSEAFF. The CDR3 DNA reads as TGTGCCTGGAAATTCACGGCAGGGGGAAGTGAAGCTTTCTTT.

The chain has TRBV28 and TRBJ2-7, with 8 bases fitting TRBD2. The V gene end was trimmed by 1 base and the J gene end by 3 bases; junction bases not matched to a gene: 2. The CDR3 covers 14 residues. Germline CDR1 is MDHEN and CDR2 is SYDVKM. The CDR3 sequence is CASSLSGGDYEQYF. CDR3 nucleotide sequence: TGTGCCAGCAGTTTATCCGGGGGGGACTACGAGCAGTACTTC.

V and J are TRBV28 and TRBJ2-7, with a possible D match to TRBD2 (5 bases). Germline lookup yields CDR1 MDHEN and CDR2 SYDVKM. The CDR3 consists of 14 residues. Between the trimmed V and J ends, which lost 2 bases and 3 bases, there was a span of 11 bases. The CDR3 here is CASSLEGEVYEQYF. Written as DNA, the CDR3 is TGTGCCAGCAGTTTAGAGGGCGAAGTCTACGAGCAGTACTTC.

The V call is TRBV4-2, the J call TRBJ2-6; 8 bases fit TRBD1. CDR1 and CDR2 from the germline V gene are LGHNA and YNFKEQ. Trimming cost V 3 bases and J 0 bases; bases outside gene matches: 19. The CDR3 consists of 22 residues. In nucleotides, the CDR3 is TGTGCCAGCAGCCAGATAGAAAGGTCTCCGGGACAGGTGAGCTCTGGGGCCAACGTCCTGACTTTC. Residues: CASSQIERSPGQVSSGANVLTF.

The CDR3 loop is CASSSIILAGVAHEQYF. In nucleotides, the CDR3 is TGTGCCAGCAGTTCCATCATACTAGCGGGAGTGGCTCACGAGCAGTACTTC. V and J are TRBV28 and TRBJ2-7; 11 bases fit TRBD2. This CDR3 comprises 17 residues. The J segment lost 5 bases and the V segment lost 4 bases, leaving 13 bases of the junction unmatched. Germline V gene lookup returns CDR1 MDHEN and CDR2 SYDVKM.

This clone was observed a handful of times. This rearrangement joins TRBV29-1 to TRBJ2-7, with 7 bases matching TRBD1. This CDR3 has 11 residues. CDR1 SQVTM and CDR2 ANQGSEA come from the germline V gene. The junction had 2 bases not matched to a gene; V was cut back by 4 bases and J by 5 bases. The chain's CDR3 is CSVGQGNEQYF. DNA for the CDR3: TGCAGCGTTGGACAGGGAAACGAGCAGTACTTC.

Sample share makes this clone medium-sized. The chain combines TRBV30 with TRBJ1-3; no firm D call. CDR3 length: 15 residues. V dropped 0 bases and J dropped 0 bases, with 9 bases sitting between them. Germline V lookup: CDR1 GTSNPN, CDR2 SVGIG (reference sequence). CDR3 sequence reads: CAWSVFSISGNTIYF. The DNA for the CDR3 is TGTGCCTGGAGTGTATTCAGTATCTCTGGAAACACCATATATTTT.

The chain carries TRBV2 and TRBJ2-7; no firm D call. CDR3 size: 15 residues. Germline CDR1 is SNHLY and CDR2 is FYNNEI. V gave up 1 base and J gave up 0 bases, with 10 bases separating them. The CDR3 protein is CASSEVPQSSYEQYF. CDR3 nucleotide sequence: TGTGCCAGCAGTGAAGTACCACAGAGCTCCTACGAGCAGTACTTC. Full variable domain (rest looked up from reference TRBV2 and TRBJ2-7): EPEVTQTPSHQVTQMGQEVILRCVPISNHLYFYWYRQILGQKVEFLVSFYNNEISEKSEIFDDQFSVERPDGSNFTLKIRSTKLEDSAMYFCASSEVPQSSYEQYFGPGTRLTVT.

V is TRBV27 and J is TRBJ2-7; TRBD2 aligns across 7 bases. The junction had 3 bases not matched to a gene; V was cut back by 4 bases and J by 0 bases. The length of the CDR3 is 14 residues. Germline-derived CDR1 and CDR2 are MNHEY and SMNVEV (reference sequence). The CDR3 DNA reads TGTGCCAGCAGTTCAACGGGAGGCTCCTACGAGCAGTACTTC. Amino acid sequence: CASSSTGGSYEQYF.